Listed below are T cell receptor beta chains from one sample, sequenced in a study of T cell responses to AZD1222 COVID-19 vaccine. Profiled with immunoSEQ multiplex PCR; TCRdb holds only in-frame clones, not every one. Altogether 70,000 to 80,000 clones are present, roughly 88% being singletons, with the ten largest covering over 2%. The material was peripheral blood, obtained on day 0 of AZD1222 vaccination. These receptors all stem from an adult in good health. The CDR3 runs from the conserved cysteine through the conserved F or W. The D gene is left open where the match is weak. Size values are once, few and many counts, or a class for expanded clones, and some rows have none.

V gene: TRBV30; clone size: .; D gene: TRBD2; J gene: TRBJ2-2; CDR3 protein: CAWSVPGTSDTGELFF; CDR3 DNA: TGTGCCTGGAGTGTACCGGGGACTAGCGACACCGGGGAGCTGTTTTTT
V gene: TRBV7-2; clone size: .; D gene: TRBD1; J gene: TRBJ1-2; CDR3 protein: CASSPGTGAHVYGYTF; CDR3 DNA: TGTGCCAGCAGCCCAGGGACAGGAGCCCACGTTTATGGCTACACCTTC
V gene: TRBV7-9; clone size: once; D gene: .; J gene: TRBJ1-1; CDR3 protein: CASSLGTANTEAFF; CDR3 DNA: TGTGCCAGCAGCTTAGGGACAGCGAACACTGAAGCTTTCTTT
V gene: TRBV20-1; clone size: .; D gene: .; J gene: TRBJ2-6; CDR3 protein: CSASFGGASGANVLTF; CDR3 DNA: TGCAGTGCTAGTTTCGGAGGCGCATCTGGGGCCAACGTCCTGACTTTC
V gene: TRBV10-2; clone size: .; D gene: TRBD1; J gene: TRBJ1-1; CDR3 protein: CASSETGQVGPRTEAFF; CDR3 DNA: TGCGCCAGCAGTGAGACCGGACAGGTAGGGCCTCGGACTGAAGCTTTCTTT
V gene: TRBV7-6; clone size: .; D gene: TRBD1; J gene: TRBJ1-5; CDR3 protein: CASSLSGGSNQPQHF; CDR3 DNA: TGTGCCAGCAGCTTGTCAGGGGGTAGCAATCAGCCCCAGCATTTT
V gene: TRBV4-2; clone size: .; D gene: .; J gene: TRBJ1-5; CDR3 protein: CASSQGGINNQPQHF; CDR3 DNA: TGTGCCAGCAGCCAAGGCGGAATTAACAATCAGCCCCAGCATTTT
V gene: TRBV5-4; clone size: .; D gene: .; J gene: TRBJ1-2; CDR3 protein: CASLKLGAGSYGYTF; CDR3 DNA: TGTGCCAGCTTGAAGTTGGGCGCGGGGAGCTATGGCTACACCTTC
V gene: TRBV18; clone size: .; D gene: TRBD1; J gene: TRBJ1-2; CDR3 protein: CASSSGTGAYGYTF; CDR3 DNA: TGTGCCAGCTCATCCGGGACAGGGGCCTATGGCTACACCTTC
V gene: TRBV24-1; clone size: .; D gene: TRBD2; J gene: TRBJ2-1; CDR3 protein: CATSDSSGDEQFF; CDR3 DNA: TGTGCCACCAGTGATTCTAGCGGGGACGAGCAGTTCTTC
V gene: TRBV18; clone size: .; D gene: TRBD2; J gene: TRBJ2-5; CDR3 protein: CASSPGGNAETQYF; CDR3 DNA: TGTGCCAGCTCACCGGGAGGGAATGCCGAGACCCAGTACTTC
V gene: TRBV27; clone size: .; D gene: .; J gene: TRBJ1-5; CDR3 protein: CASQGVGSGQPQHF; CDR3 DNA: TGTGCCAGCCAAGGGGTCGGGTCTGGGCAGCCCCAGCATTTT
V gene: TRBV29-1; clone size: few; D gene: .; J gene: TRBJ2-1; CDR3 protein: CSPQVGQKQFF; CDR3 DNA: TGCAGCCCCCAAGTGGGGCAGAAGCAGTTCTTC
V gene: TRBV28; clone size: .; D gene: .; J gene: TRBJ1-4; CDR3 protein: CASSSPAGRGVGKLFF; CDR3 DNA: TGTGCCAGCAGTAGTCCCGCTGGCAGGGGTGTGGGAAAACTGTTTTTT
V gene: TRBV4-3; clone size: few; D gene: TRBD2; J gene: TRBJ2-1; CDR3 protein: CASSQGWGAGDEQFF; CDR3 DNA: TGCGCCAGCAGCCAAGGATGGGGAGCGGGAGATGAGCAGTTCTTC
V gene: TRBV4-3; clone size: .; D gene: .; J gene: TRBJ2-7; CDR3 protein: CASSQESGTGLGSGYEQYF; CDR3 DNA: TGCGCCAGCAGCCAAGAATCAGGGACTGGGTTGGGCTCGGGCTACGAGCAGTACTTC
V gene: TRBV5-5; clone size: .; D gene: .; J gene: TRBJ1-1; CDR3 protein: CASSLDGPMNTEAFF; CDR3 DNA: TGTGCCAGCAGCTTGGACGGGCCGATGAACACTGAAGCTTTCTTT
V gene: TRBV6-4; clone size: .; D gene: TRBD2; J gene: TRBJ2-3; CDR3 protein: CASSAGTTGTDTQYF; CDR3 DNA: TGTGCCAGCAGCGCCGGGACTACAGGCACAGATACGCAGTATTTT
V gene: TRBV12-3/TRBV12-4; clone size: .; D gene: .; J gene: TRBJ1-1; CDR3 protein: CASSASRNTEAFF; CDR3 DNA: TGTGCCAGCAGCGCGAGCCGGAACACTGAAGCTTTCTTT
V gene: TRBV6-6; clone size: few; D gene: TRBD1; J gene: TRBJ1-1; CDR3 protein: CASSYSSDRGRAEAFF; CDR3 DNA: TGTGCCAGCAGTTACTCGAGTGACAGGGGGAGGGCTGAAGCTTTCTTT
V gene: TRBV5-1; clone size: .; D gene: .; J gene: TRBJ1-3; CDR3 protein: CASSLEAANTIYF; CDR3 DNA: TGCGCCAGCAGCTTGGAGGCAGCAAACACCATATATTTT
V gene: TRBV7-3; clone size: .; D gene: TRBD1; J gene: TRBJ2-5; CDR3 protein: CASSLRPGTGAAETQYF; CDR3 DNA: TGTGCCAGCAGCTTACGCCCCGGGACAGGGGCCGCAGAGACCCAGTACTTC
V gene: TRBV12-3/TRBV12-4; clone size: .; D gene: .; J gene: TRBJ1-5; CDR3 protein: CASGTQPQHF; CDR3 DNA: TGTGCCAGTGGGACTCAGCCCCAGCATTTT
V gene: TRBV27; clone size: .; D gene: .; J gene: TRBJ1-5; CDR3 protein: CASSASQGGERRPQHF; CDR3 DNA: TGTGCCAGCAGTGCGTCCCAGGGAGGGGAACGACGGCCCCAGCATTTT
V gene: TRBV4-3; clone size: .; D gene: .; J gene: TRBJ1-3; CDR3 protein: CASSQARTVYGNTIYF; CDR3 DNA: TGCGCCAGCAGCCAAGCCCGGACAGTGTATGGAAACACCATATATTTT
V gene: TRBV7-3; clone size: .; D gene: TRBD1; J gene: TRBJ2-3; CDR3 protein: CASSLDRVTTDTQYF; CDR3 DNA: TGTGCCAGCAGCTTAGACAGGGTGACTACAGATACGCAGTATTTT
V gene: TRBV9; clone size: .; D gene: TRBD1; J gene: TRBJ1-6; CDR3 protein: CASSVTGDNSPLHF; CDR3 DNA: TGTGCCAGCAGCGTAACAGGGGATAATTCACCCCTCCACTTT